The next 25 T cell receptor beta chains were all read from a single sample in a study of long-term antiretroviral therapy in people with HIV. They ran version v3.0 of the immunoSEQ assay at survey level. Method: immunoSEQ multiplex PCR; TCRdb's copy keeps in-frame clones and lacks some. The sample holds some 27,000 clones, about 93% seen once. The sample in question was unsorted PBMCs, obtained around 6.5 years after starting antiretroviral therapy. The origin of the receptors is a woman aged 40 to 50 with HIV.

The CDR3 DNA is TGTGCCAGTAGTATTGGACAGGGGAATTCACCCCTCCACTTT. This translates into CASSIGQGNSPLHF. This sequence joins TRBV19 and TRBJ1-6; TRBD1 matches 9 bases. V trimming: 3 bases; J trimming: 7 bases; junction bases outside the gene matches: 1. The CDR3 totals 14 residues. CDR1 is LNHDA and CDR2 is SQIVND in the germline V gene (reference sequence). Variable domain in full (rest from reference TRBV19 and TRBJ1-6): DGGITQSPKYLFRKEGQNVTLSCEQNLNHDAMYWYRQDPGQGLRLIYYSQIVNDFQKGDIAEGYSVSREKKESFPLTVTSAQKNPTAFYLCASSIGQGNSPLHFGNGTRLTVT.

This clone showed up just once. The chain is built from TRBV5-1 and TRBJ2-1, with 8 bases lining up with TRBD2. Trimming took 2 bases from V and 0 from J; bases not matched to a gene: 7. Germline loops: CDR1 SGHRS, CDR2 YFSETQ. The CDR3 contains 17 residues. The DNA of the CDR3 is TGCGCCAGCAGCTTAACCTCCGGGACTAGCTCCTACAATGAGCAGTTCTTC. Translation gives CASSLTSGTSSYNEQFF.

The chain links TRBV5-8 to TRBJ1-2; D unclear. The V end lost 3 bases, the J end lost 5 bases, and 14 bases lay between the germline ends. CDR3 length equals 14 residues. Germline-derived CDR1 and CDR2 are SGHTS and YDEGEE. As DNA, the CDR3 is TGTGCCAGCAGCTCCCGATCCCGAGTATATGGCTACACCTTC. It codes for CASSSRSRVYGYTF.

The chain uses TRBV6-6 and TRBJ1-4; 7 bases match TRBD1. The V segment lost 4 bases and the J segment 5 bases; nucleotides outside the gene matches: 4. The CDR3 consists of 14 residues. Germline V gene data show CDR1 as MNHNY and CDR2 as SVGAGI (reference sequence). This chain's CDR3 is CASSSGQKNEKLFF. The CDR3 nucleotides are TGTGCCAGCAGTTCGGGACAGAAAAATGAAAAACTGTTTTTT.

This sequence joins TRBV6-5 and TRBJ2-1; 8 bases are a match to TRBD1. The V and J ends lost 0 bases and 8 bases, in that order; junction bases with no gene match: 6. The CDR3 is 15 amino acids. Germline V gene data show CDR1 as MNHEY and CDR2 as SVGAGI. CDR3 DNA sequence: TGTGCCAGCAGTTACTCCTTGGCAGGGGGCCATGAGCAGTTCTTC. It translates to CASSYSLAGGHEQFF.

The rearrangement uses TRBV14 and TRBJ2-5; TRBD2 matches 7 bases. Trimming at V came to 7 bases and at J to 5 bases, leaving 7 bases not matched to a gene. This CDR3 is 13 amino acids long. Germline values: CDR1 SGHDN, CDR2 FVKESK. CDR3 protein: CASKAWGGETQYF. CDR3 nucleotides: TGTGCCAGCAAAGCATGGGGGGGGGAGACCCAGTACTTC.

The CDR3 DNA reads as TGTGCCAGCAGTCAACAGGGGATGGGCAATCAGCCCCAGCATTTT. Translated, it gives CASSQQGMGNQPQHF. The chain uses TRBV6-5 and TRBJ1-5, with TRBD1 matching over 7 bases. Trimming took 5 bases from V and 2 from J; bases not matched to a gene: 6. Germline lookup yields CDR1 MNHEY and CDR2 SVGAGI. CDR3 length: 15 amino acids.

The chain carries TRBV29-1 and TRBJ1-5, with D unclear. The CDR3 extends over 12 amino acids. V was shortened by 7 bases and J by 7 bases, with 14 bases between the two germline ends. Germline loops: CDR1 SQVTM, CDR2 ANQGSEA. The CDR3 sequence: CSAGEGDQPQHF. CDR3 coding DNA: TGCAGCGCTGGGGAGGGAGACCAGCCCCAGCATTTT.

The chain joins TRBV6-5 to TRBJ2-2; weak D call: TRBD1 (5 bases). CDR1 and CDR2 (germline): MNHEY, SVGAGI. Deletions cut 6 bases from V and 6 bases from J, with 17 bases between. The CDR3 runs to 15 residues. CDR3 sequence reads: CASSLRQGYSGELFF. CDR3 nucleotides: TGTGCCAGCAGCCTCCGGCAGGGATATTCCGGGGAGCTGTTTTTT.

The J gene is TRBJ1-5, the V gene TRBV7-8, with a possible D match to TRBD1 (6 bases). The CDR3 length is 15 residues. V was cut by 5 bases and J by 5 bases, with 16 bases left in between. CDR1 is SGHVS and CDR2 is FQNEAQ in the germline V gene. The CDR3 loop reads CASSPTGNIYQPQHF. In DNA form, the CDR3 reads TGTGCCAGCAGCCCCACAGGGAACATCTATCAGCCCCAGCATTTT.

V and J are TRBV27 and TRBJ1-6; D perhaps matches TRBD1 (5 bases). V shed 3 bases and J shed 5 bases, with 11 bases lying between them. The V gene's germline CDR1 is MNHEY and CDR2 SMNVEV (reference sequence). The CDR3 covers 15 residues. CDR3 nucleotide sequence: TGTGCCAGCAGTTTTGACGGGGGGAATAATTCACCCCTCCACTTT. This codes for CASSFDGGNNSPLHF.

J is TRBJ1-2 and V is TRBV6-5, with a weak D call TRBD1 (5 bases). Germline-derived CDR1 and CDR2 are MNHEY and SVGAGI. The CDR3 spans 13 residues. The V gene lost 0 bases and the J gene lost 8 bases, with 10 bases spanning the gap. CDR3 in amino acids: CASSYSPGDGYTF. The CDR3 region has the DNA TGTGCCAGCAGTTACTCTCCGGGGGACGGCTACACCTTC.

The chain employs TRBV11-2 and TRBJ2-2; 7 bases match TRBD2. CDR1 and CDR2 (germline): SGHAT, FQNNGV. This CDR3 comprises 15 residues. V lost 9 bases to trimming and J lost 0 bases; unmatched junction nucleotides: 7. As DNA, the CDR3 is TGTGCCAGTTATTTCGGGGGGACGAACACCGGGGAGCTGTTTTTT. Its translation: CASYFGGTNTGELFF.

The rearrangement joins TRBV19 to TRBJ1-4, with a possible D match to TRBD1 (6 bases). Germline V lookup: CDR1 LNHDA, CDR2 SQIVND (reference sequence). V dropped 6 bases and J dropped 8 bases, with 13 bases sitting between them. The CDR3 extends over 13 amino acids. This CDR3 reads CASSNDRIEKLFF. The CDR3 DNA is TGTGCCAGTAGCAACGACAGGATCGAAAAACTGTTTTTT.

CDR3 coding DNA: TGTGCCAGTAAAGTAGGACTAGCTCAAGAGACCCAGTACTTC. It codes for CASKVGLAQETQYF. The chain carries TRBV6-5 and TRBJ2-5; 8 bases line up with TRBD2. This CDR3 contains 14 residues. Germline loops: CDR1 MNHEY, CDR2 SVGAGI. V lost 9 bases, J lost 2 bases, and 8 bases stayed unmatched.

In this sample, this clone turned up once. This sequence joins TRBV5-1 and TRBJ2-5; no definite D call. V was shortened by 4 bases and J by 5 bases, with 15 bases between the two germline ends. Germline CDR1 reads SGHRS; CDR2 reads YFSETQ. The CDR3 contains 14 residues. CDR3 nucleotides: TGCGCCAGCAGCAACGCACCTCCGAGTGAGACCCAGTACTTC. Encoded protein: CASSNAPPSETQYF.

The genes are TRBV7-2 and TRBJ2-3, with 13 bases aligning to TRBD2. V was clipped by 4 bases and J by 5 bases; unmatched bases: 6. Germline CDR1 SGHTA, CDR2 FQGNSA. There are 16 residues in the CDR3. The chain's CDR3 is CASSSGLAGVGDTQYF. The CDR3 DNA reads TGTGCCAGCAGCTCCGGACTAGCGGGGGTAGGAGATACGCAGTATTTT.

This sequence joins TRBV18 and TRBJ1-1; D is perhaps TRBD1 (6 bases). This CDR3 spans 15 amino acids. Deletions cut 4 bases from V and 1 base from J, with 13 bases between. Germline assignment: CDR1 KGHSH and CDR2 LQKENI. CDR3 bases: TGTGCCAGCTCACAGACGACAGGAAGGAACACTGAAGCTTTCTTT. Encoded protein: CASSQTTGRNTEAFF.

CDR3 sequence (DNA): TGCAGCGTTTCAGGCTTTGGAGAGACCCAGTACTTC. Amino acids: CSVSGFGETQYF. The gene calls are TRBV29-1 and TRBJ2-5; no clear D. Germline CDR1 and CDR2: SQVTM and ANQGSEA. The CDR3 length is 12 residues. The V end lost 5 bases, the J end lost 4 bases, and 11 bases lay between the germline ends.

The DNA of the CDR3 is TGCAGCGTTTTAACAGTTAACTCTGGAAACACCATATATTTT. It codes for CSVLTVNSGNTIYF. The V gene is TRBV29-1, the J gene TRBJ1-3; the D is unclear. V was trimmed by 5 bases and J by 0 bases, leaving 11 bases between them. Germline lookup yields CDR1 SQVTM and CDR2 ANQGSEA. CDR3 length equals 14 residues.

This chain links TRBV19 with TRBJ1-6; D remains ambiguous. The germline V and J ends were trimmed by 7 bases and 10 bases, with 14 bases remaining between them. The length of the CDR3 is 13 residues. The V gene's germline CDR1 is LNHDA and CDR2 SQIVND (reference sequence). The chain's CDR3 is CASNSQIHSPLHF. The CDR3 DNA reads TGTGCCAGTAACAGTCAAATTCACTCACCCCTCCACTTT.

The chain carries TRBV7-8 and TRBJ2-3; no firm D call. This CDR3 spans 17 amino acids. The V end lost 5 bases, the J end lost 0 bases, and 18 bases lay between the germline ends. CDR1 is SGHVS, CDR2 FQNEAQ, per germline. Written as DNA, the CDR3 is TGTGCCAGCAGCCCCCGAGGTAGGCAGCAAAGCACAGATACGCAGTATTTT. Translation: CASSPRGRQQSTDTQYF.

The chain is built from TRBV5-1 and TRBJ2-5, with D possibly being TRBD2 (7 bases). Germline V lookup: CDR1 SGHRS, CDR2 YFSETQ. V was shortened by 2 bases and J by 4 bases, with 15 bases between the two germline ends. The CDR3 loop spans 15 amino acids. The CDR3 sequence is CASSFTRGGGETQYF. Here the CDR3 DNA reads TGCGCCAGCAGCTTTACTAGGGGGGGCGGAGAGACCCAGTACTTC.

The chain is built from TRBV5-1 and TRBJ1-3, with D tentatively TRBD1 (5 bases). Germline V gene lookup returns CDR1 SGHRS and CDR2 YFSETQ. This CDR3 comprises 13 residues. V was pared by 1 base and J by 9 bases, with 11 bases between. CDR3 in DNA: TGCGCCAGCAGCTTGTCCCAGGGCAGCACCATATATTTT. Residues: CASSLSQGSTIYF. The complete variable domain, with remaining parts taken from reference TRBV5-1 and TRBJ1-3, reads KAGVTQTPRYLIKTRGQQVTLSCSPISGHRSVSWYQQTPGQGLQFLFEYFSETQRNKGNFPGRFSGRQFSNSRSEMNVSTLELGDSALYLCASSLSQGSTIYFGEGSWLTVV.

This clone has only one observation. V is TRBV18 and J is TRBJ2-7; 9 nucleotides agree with TRBD1. The CDR3 loop spans 13 amino acids. The germline CDR1 and CDR2 sequences are KGHSH and LQKENI. V shed 2 bases, J shed 9 bases, and the junction held 5 bases outside the gene matches. CDR3 in amino acids: CASSPAGTGTQYF. The CDR3 DNA reads as TGTGCCAGCTCACCAGCCGGGACAGGGACGCAGTACTTC.